The 24 T cell receptor beta chains given below trace back to one sample, sequenced in a study of blood T cell repertoires in COVID-19 (dated by TCRdb to the early 2020s). The library was prepared using the immunoSEQ multiplex PCR assay. Imported from immuneACCESS, the table was reduced by TCRdb to in-frame sequences with V and J called. These copies leave out some clones; in studies compared against another copy, an unresolved V gene accounts for under half, and the cause of the remainder is not known. The sample records about 95,000 clones, 81% of which are singletons. Jointly, the top ten make up approximately 23% of the sample. Sequencing used peripheral blood. The receptor source for this set is a man older than 75 with active or convalescent COVID-19.

J is TRBJ1-6 and V is TRBV5-5; perhaps TRBD1 as D (5 bases). The germline CDR1 and CDR2 sequences are SGHKS and YYEKEE (reference sequence). Trimming removed 0 bases from V and 9 bases from J, with 13 bases in between. The CDR3 runs to 15 residues. CDR3 bases: TGTGCCAGCAGCTTGGCCACGGGGGGTATTTCACCCCTCCACTTT. Residues: CASSLATGGISPLHF.

The CDR3 nucleotides read TGTGCCAGTAGTATAGGGCACAATCAGCCCCAGCATTTT. This encodes CASSIGHNQPQHF. This chain links TRBV19 with TRBJ1-5, with no clear D. The ends were cut back, 1 base at V and 3 bases at J, with 4 bases in the middle. Germline CDR1 LNHDA, CDR2 SQIVND (reference sequence). The CDR3 has 13 residues.

This chain joins TRBV28 and TRBJ1-4, with no clear D. The CDR3 has 13 residues. The V end was cut by 3 bases, the J end by 5 bases, with 7 bases between. Germline CDR1 reads MDHEN; CDR2 reads SYDVKM. This chain's CDR3 is CASSLEHNEKLFF. The CDR3, as DNA: TGTGCCAGCAGTTTGGAGCACAATGAAAAACTGTTTTTT.

V usage is TRBV27 and J usage is TRBJ1-5; the D is unclear. This CDR3 spans 15 amino acids. The ends were cut back, 7 bases at V and 0 bases at J, with 13 bases in the middle. CDR1 and CDR2 (germline): MNHEY, SMNVEV (reference sequence). The CDR3 is CASMRGPYSNQPQHF. The CDR3 DNA reads TGTGCCAGCATGAGAGGGCCCTATAGCAATCAGCCCCAGCATTTT.

The rearrangement joins TRBV4-1 to TRBJ1-6; tentative D call: TRBD1 (6 bases). Trimming removed 0 bases from V and 4 bases from J, with 19 bases in between. The CDR3 has 19 residues. The germline gives CDR1 MGHRA, CDR2 YSYEKL. This CDR3 reads CASSQDTFGGQIYNSPLHF. In nucleotides, the CDR3 is TGCGCCAGCAGCCAAGATACTTTCGGGGGGCAGATATATAATTCACCCCTCCACTTT.

J is TRBJ2-5 and V is TRBV27, with 7 bases fitting TRBD1. The ends lost 4 bases at V and 5 bases at J; junction bases unmatched: 10. This CDR3 spans 15 amino acids. Germline V lookup: CDR1 MNHEY, CDR2 SMNVEV (reference sequence). CDR3 in DNA: TGTGCCAGCAGTTCCCCCCGAGGGGGCCGGGAGACCCAGTACTTC. This codes for CASSSPRGGRETQYF.

This clone was counted once. This chain uses TRBV6-6 with TRBJ2-7; TRBD2 is a possible D gene (6 bases). Germline lookup yields CDR1 MNHNY and CDR2 SVGAGI (reference sequence). V dropped 9 bases and J dropped 1 base, with 10 bases sitting between them. The CDR3 spans 12 residues. This CDR3 reads CASTGDSYEQYF. The CDR3 DNA follows: TGTGCCAGTACGGGGGATTCCTACGAGCAGTACTTC.

The CDR3 reads CATSSLDRLDQPQHF. The CDR3 DNA reads as TGTGCCACCAGTTCTCTAGACAGGCTGGATCAGCCCCAGCATTTT. This chain joins TRBV15 and TRBJ1-5; D is possibly TRBD1 (6 bases). Per the germline V gene, CDR1 is LNHNV and CDR2 is YYDKDF (reference sequence). V gave up 6 bases and J gave up 5 bases, with 17 bases separating them. This CDR3 comprises 15 residues.

There are a few counts of this clone. The sample contains more than one DNA sequence encoding this CDR3. The chain links TRBV19 to TRBJ1-1; TRBD1 is a possible D gene (5 bases). Trimming took 7 bases from V and 1 from J, leaving 10 bases between them. The germline V gene has CDR1 LNHDA and CDR2 SQIVND (reference sequence). CDR3 length: 13 amino acids. This CDR3 reads CASTRTRNTEAFF. In DNA, the CDR3 is TGTGCCAGTACCAGGACACGGAACACTGAAGCTTTCTTT.

This chain connects TRBV11-3 to TRBJ2-3, with TRBD2 matching over 9 bases. The germline gives CDR1 SGHNT, CDR2 YENEEA. The CDR3 covers 16 residues. V shed 1 base and J 3 bases; nucleotides not matched to a gene: 5. In DNA, the CDR3 is TGTGCCAGCAGCTTAGGGGCTAGCGGGGAAACAGATACGCAGTATTTT. Protein sequence: CASSLGASGETDTQYF. The entire variable domain, with the rest obtained from reference TRBV11-3 and TRBJ2-3, is as follows: EAGVVQSPRYKIIEKKQPVAFWCNPISGHNTLYWYLQNLGQGPELLIRYENEEAVDDSQLPKDRFSAERLKGVDSTLKIQPAELGDSAVYLCASSLGASGETDTQYFGPGTRLTVL.

The chain recombines TRBV7-9 with TRBJ2-7; 11 positions agree with TRBD1. The CDR3 runs to 17 residues. Trimming at V came to 1 base and at J to 2 bases, leaving 7 bases not matched to a gene. CDR1 is SEHNR, CDR2 FQNEAQ, per germline (reference sequence). The CDR3 sequence: CASSLGVGTGGTYEQYF. Here the CDR3 DNA reads TGTGCCAGCAGCTTAGGCGTCGGGACAGGGGGGACCTACGAGCAGTACTTC.

The chain carries TRBV19 and TRBJ2-1; tentatively, D is TRBD1 (6 bases). This CDR3 region has 17 residues. V lost 4 bases to trimming and J lost 1 base, with 17 bases between them. Germline V CDR1 and CDR2: LNHDA, SQIVND (reference sequence). DNA of the CDR3: TGTGCCAGTAGTACCATCACAGGGCTCCCTTCCTACAATGAGCAGTTCTTC. This gives the protein CASSTITGLPSYNEQFF. Together with reference TRBV19 and TRBJ2-1, the CDR3 gives the full variable domain: DGGITQSPKYLFRKEGQNVTLSCEQNLNHDAMYWYRQDPGQGLRLIYYSQIVNDFQKGDIAEGYSVSREKKESFPLTVTSAQKNPTAFYLCASSTITGLPSYNEQFFGPGTRLTVL.

This clone appeared a single time. The CDR3 is CTSSQDRAVMYGYTF. Written as DNA, the CDR3 is TGCACCAGCAGCCAAGATAGAGCGGTTATGTATGGCTACACCTTC. This chain joins TRBV1 and TRBJ1-2. TRBV1 is designated a pseudogene. The CDR3 is made up of 15 amino acids.

This clone has a count of ten or more. The J gene is TRBJ2-7, the V gene TRBV5-1, with a tentative D call TRBD1 (5 bases). Germline V gene data show CDR1 as SGHRS and CDR2 as YFSETQ. The CDR3 is 19 residues long. V gave up 0 bases and J gave up 2 bases, with 24 bases separating them. CDR3 residues: CASSLADPSTVPLTYEQYF. The CDR3 region has the DNA TGCGCCAGCAGCTTGGCAGACCCCTCGACAGTACCATTAACCTACGAGCAGTACTTC.

The chain combines TRBV7-9 with TRBJ1-3; weak D call: TRBD1 (5 bases). Germline-derived CDR1 and CDR2 are SEHNR and FQNEAQ (reference sequence). The CDR3 covers 16 residues. The germline V and J ends were trimmed by 5 bases and 0 bases, with 14 bases remaining between them. Here the CDR3 DNA reads TGTGCCAGCAGCGAGGGACTGGTAATCTCTGGAAACACCATATATTTT. Residues: CASSEGLVISGNTIYF.

The chain links TRBV27 to TRBJ2-5, with D possibly matching TRBD1 (5 bases). Germline CDR1 and CDR2: MNHEY and SMNVEV (reference sequence). The V and J ends lost 4 bases and 0 bases respectively, with 12 bases between them. The CDR3 runs 15 residues. CDR3 residues: CASSSQTEYQETQYF. CDR3 nucleotide sequence: TGTGCCAGCAGTTCCCAGACAGAGTACCAAGAGACCCAGTACTTC.

This chain joins TRBV7-6 and TRBJ1-3; TRBD1 aligns across 10 bases. Germline assignment: CDR1 SGHVS and CDR2 FNYEAQ. This CDR3 has 15 amino acids. Losses at the gene ends were 1 base for V and 6 bases for J; bases not matched to a gene: 3. Written as DNA, the CDR3 is TGTGCCAGCAGCTTAGAGGGACAGGGGATAAACACCATATATTTT. It is translated as CASSLEGQGINTIYF.

The rearrangement joins TRBV11-3 to TRBJ2-7, with TRBD1 identical over 10 bases. The V gene end was trimmed by 3 bases and the J gene end by 5 bases; junction bases not matched to a gene: 4. This CDR3 contains 14 residues. Germline V gives CDR1 SGHNT, CDR2 YENEEA. CDR3: CASSLDRGFDEQYF. The CDR3 nucleotides read TGTGCCAGCAGCTTGGACAGGGGGTTCGACGAGCAGTACTTC.

This clone turned up a few times. The chain is built from TRBV2 and TRBJ2-2, with 14 bases aligning to TRBD2. Germline V gene data show CDR1 as SNHLY and CDR2 as FYNNEI. V was pared by 6 bases and J by 7 bases, with 4 bases of the junction left unmatched. This CDR3 has 15 residues. The CDR3 nucleotides read TGTGCCAGCAGAGCAGGACTAGCGGGGGGCGGGGAGCTGTTTTTT. This translates into CASRAGLAGGGELFF.

Regarding this clone: One end of the junction does not line up with germline, which may come from a read error. This chain uses TRBV7-2 with TRBJ1-3, with 7 bases identical to TRBD1. Germline assignment: CDR1 SGHTA and CDR2 FQGNSA. This CDR3 comprises 16 residues. The CDR3 sequence is CASTLEGTDPGNTIYF. Here the CDR3 DNA reads TGTGCCAGCACCTTAGAGGGGACAGACCCTGGAAACACCATATATTTT.

V usage is TRBV28 and J usage is TRBJ1-6, with D unresolved. The CDR3 runs 12 residues. V was clipped by 3 bases and J by 12 bases, with 9 bases between them. Germline V lookup: CDR1 MDHEN, CDR2 SYDVKM. CDR3 sequence reads: CASSFSGVPLHF. The CDR3 DNA is TGTGCCAGCAGTTTCTCGGGAGTACCCCTCCACTTT.

The chain has TRBV4-3 and TRBJ2-2, with 7 bases aligning to TRBD1. Trimming took 0 bases from V and 5 from J; bases not matched to a gene: 18. The germline gives CDR1 LGHNA, CDR2 YSLEER. CDR3 size: 20 residues. The CDR3 spells CASSQDWVGQGVGRTGELFF. CDR3 nucleotides: TGCGCCAGCAGCCAAGATTGGGTCGGGCAGGGGGTAGGTCGGACCGGGGAGCTGTTTTTT.

The chain recombines TRBV7-9 with TRBJ2-1, with no clear D. Germline CDR1 and CDR2: SEHNR and FQNEAQ (reference sequence). This CDR3 is built from 13 residues. V was pared by 6 bases and J by 3 bases, with 9 bases between. DNA for the CDR3: TGTGCCAGCAGTGGTGGCCTCTACAATGAGCAGTTCTTC. This sequence encodes CASSGGLYNEQFF.

The chain is built from TRBV19 and TRBJ1-6; D not resolved. Trimming removed 5 bases at V and 8 bases at J, with 19 bases between. This CDR3 is built from 16 residues. Germline V CDR1 and CDR2: LNHDA, SQIVND (reference sequence). This CDR3 reads CASSGPPGSSDSPLHF. CDR3 coding DNA: TGTGCCAGTAGTGGCCCACCCGGGTCCAGCGATTCACCCCTCCACTTT.